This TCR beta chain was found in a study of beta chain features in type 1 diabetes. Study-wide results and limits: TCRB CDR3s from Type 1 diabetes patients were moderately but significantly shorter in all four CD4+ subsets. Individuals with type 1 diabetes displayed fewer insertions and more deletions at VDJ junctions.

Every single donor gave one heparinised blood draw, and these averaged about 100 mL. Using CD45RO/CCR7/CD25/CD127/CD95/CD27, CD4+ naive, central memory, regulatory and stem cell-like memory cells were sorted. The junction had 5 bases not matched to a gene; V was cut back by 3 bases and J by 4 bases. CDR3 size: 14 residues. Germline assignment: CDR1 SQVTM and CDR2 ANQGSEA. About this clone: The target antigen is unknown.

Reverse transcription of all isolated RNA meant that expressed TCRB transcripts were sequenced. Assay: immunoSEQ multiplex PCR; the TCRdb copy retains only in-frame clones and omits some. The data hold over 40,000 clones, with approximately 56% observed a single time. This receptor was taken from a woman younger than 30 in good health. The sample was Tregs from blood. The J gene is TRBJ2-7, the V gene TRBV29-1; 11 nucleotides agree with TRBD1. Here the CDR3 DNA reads TGCAGCGTTGAGACCGGGACAGGGGGATACGAGCAGTACTTC. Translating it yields CSVETGTGGYEQYF.